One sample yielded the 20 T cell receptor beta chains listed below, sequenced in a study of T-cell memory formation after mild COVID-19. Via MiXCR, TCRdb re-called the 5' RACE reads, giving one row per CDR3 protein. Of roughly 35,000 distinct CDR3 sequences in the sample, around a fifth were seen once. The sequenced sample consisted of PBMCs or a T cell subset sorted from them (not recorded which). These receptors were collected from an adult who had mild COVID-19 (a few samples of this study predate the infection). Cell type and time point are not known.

In DNA form, the CDR3 reads TGCAGCGTTCGACGAAGGGATAGGGGTCCCATGAACACTGAAGCTTTCTTT. As protein: CSVRRRDRGPMNTEAFF. This chain connects TRBV29-1 to TRBJ1-1; weak D call: TRBD1 (5 bases). Germline V gives CDR1 SQVTM, CDR2 ANQGSEA. Deletions cut 5 bases from V and 0 bases from J, with 22 bases between. The length of the CDR3 is 17 residues.

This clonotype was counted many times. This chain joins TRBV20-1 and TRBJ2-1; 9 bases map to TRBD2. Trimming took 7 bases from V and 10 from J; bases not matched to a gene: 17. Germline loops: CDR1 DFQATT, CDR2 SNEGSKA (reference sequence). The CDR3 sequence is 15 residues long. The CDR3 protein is CSVPPPGLASGEQFF. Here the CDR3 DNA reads TGCAGTGTCCCACCTCCGGGACTAGCTTCGGGAGAGCAGTTCTTC.

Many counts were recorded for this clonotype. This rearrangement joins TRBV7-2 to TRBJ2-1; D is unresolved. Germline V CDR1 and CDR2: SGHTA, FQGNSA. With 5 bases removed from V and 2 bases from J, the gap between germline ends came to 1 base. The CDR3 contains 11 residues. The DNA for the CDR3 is TGTGCCAGCAGCGCCTACAATGAGCAGTTCTTC. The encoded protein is CASSAYNEQFF.

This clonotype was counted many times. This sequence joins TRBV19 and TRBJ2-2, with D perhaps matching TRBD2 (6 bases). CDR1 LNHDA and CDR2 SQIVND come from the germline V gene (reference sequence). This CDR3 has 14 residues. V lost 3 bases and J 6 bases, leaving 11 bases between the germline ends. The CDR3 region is CASSMASVPGELFF. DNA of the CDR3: TGTGCCAGTAGTATGGCTAGCGTCCCCGGGGAGCTGTTTTTT.

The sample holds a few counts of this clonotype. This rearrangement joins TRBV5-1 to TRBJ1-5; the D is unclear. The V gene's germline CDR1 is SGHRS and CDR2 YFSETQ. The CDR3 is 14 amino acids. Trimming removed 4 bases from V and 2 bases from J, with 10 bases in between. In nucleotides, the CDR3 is TGCGCCAGCAGCCCAGACGCGGGCAATCAGCCCCAGCATTTT. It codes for CASSPDAGNQPQHF.

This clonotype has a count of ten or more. The CDR3 DNA reads TGTGCCAGCACCAAAGGGCACAGGGGGTTTGATACGCAGTATTTT. Encoded protein: CASTKGHRGFDTQYF. The chain has TRBV6-6 and TRBJ2-3; 8 bases are shared with TRBD1. Germline V CDR1 and CDR2: MNHNY, SVGAGI (reference sequence). The trim removed 7 bases at V and 6 bases at J, leaving 12 bases unmatched. This CDR3 has 15 amino acids.

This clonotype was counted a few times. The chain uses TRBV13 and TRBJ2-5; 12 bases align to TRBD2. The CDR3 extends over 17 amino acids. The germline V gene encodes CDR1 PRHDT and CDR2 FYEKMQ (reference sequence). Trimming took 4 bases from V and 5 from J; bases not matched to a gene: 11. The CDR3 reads CASSSGPRLAGVETQYF. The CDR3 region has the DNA TGTGCCAGCAGCTCCGGCCCGAGACTAGCGGGAGTCGAGACCCAGTACTTC.

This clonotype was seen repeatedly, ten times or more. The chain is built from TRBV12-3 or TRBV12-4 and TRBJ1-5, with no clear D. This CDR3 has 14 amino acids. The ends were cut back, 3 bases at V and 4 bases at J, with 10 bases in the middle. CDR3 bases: TGTGCCAGCAGTTTCCAGACACTTAATCAGCCCCAGCATTTT. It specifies CASSFQTLNQPQHF.

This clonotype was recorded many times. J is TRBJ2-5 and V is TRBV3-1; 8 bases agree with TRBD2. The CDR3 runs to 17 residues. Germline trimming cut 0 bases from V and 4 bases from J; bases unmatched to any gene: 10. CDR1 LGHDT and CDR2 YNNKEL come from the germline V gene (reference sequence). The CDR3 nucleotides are TGTGCCAGCAGCCAAGAGGTGACCGGACTAGCTGGAGAGACCCAGTACTTC. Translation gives CASSQEVTGLAGETQYF.

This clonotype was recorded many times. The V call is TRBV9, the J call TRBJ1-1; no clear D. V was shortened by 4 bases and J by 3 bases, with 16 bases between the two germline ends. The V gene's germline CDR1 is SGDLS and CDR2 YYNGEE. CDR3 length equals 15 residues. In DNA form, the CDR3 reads TGTGCCAGCAGCCTAGAAGGAGCCGGGGACACTGAAGCTTTCTTT. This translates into CASSLEGAGDTEAFF.

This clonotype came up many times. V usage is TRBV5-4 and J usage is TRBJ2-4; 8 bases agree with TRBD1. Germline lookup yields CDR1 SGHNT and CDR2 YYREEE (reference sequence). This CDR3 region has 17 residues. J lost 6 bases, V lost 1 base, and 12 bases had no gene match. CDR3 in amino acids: CASSLFQGQAVGNIQYF. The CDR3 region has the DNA TGTGCCAGCAGCTTGTTTCAGGGACAGGCGGTGGGAAACATTCAGTACTTC.

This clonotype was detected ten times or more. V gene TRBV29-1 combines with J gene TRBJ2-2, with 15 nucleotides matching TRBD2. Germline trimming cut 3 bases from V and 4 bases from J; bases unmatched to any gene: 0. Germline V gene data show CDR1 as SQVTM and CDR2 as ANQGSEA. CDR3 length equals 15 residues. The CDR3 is CSVEGLAGGTGELFF. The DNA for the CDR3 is TGCAGCGTTGAGGGACTAGCGGGAGGCACCGGGGAGCTGTTTTTT.

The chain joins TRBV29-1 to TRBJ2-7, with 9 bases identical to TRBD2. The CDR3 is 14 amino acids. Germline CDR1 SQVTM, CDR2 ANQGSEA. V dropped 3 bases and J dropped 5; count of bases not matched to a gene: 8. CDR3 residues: CSVEGASGAHEQYF. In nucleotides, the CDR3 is TGCAGCGTTGAGGGGGCTAGCGGGGCCCACGAGCAGTACTTC.

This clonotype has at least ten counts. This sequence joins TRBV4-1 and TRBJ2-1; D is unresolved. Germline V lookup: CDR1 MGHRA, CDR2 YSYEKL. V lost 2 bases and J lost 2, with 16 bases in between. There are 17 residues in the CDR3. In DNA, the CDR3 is TGCGCCAGCAGCCAAATAAACAGCCACGGGCCCTACAATGAGCAGTTCTTC. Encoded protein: CASSQINSHGPYNEQFF.

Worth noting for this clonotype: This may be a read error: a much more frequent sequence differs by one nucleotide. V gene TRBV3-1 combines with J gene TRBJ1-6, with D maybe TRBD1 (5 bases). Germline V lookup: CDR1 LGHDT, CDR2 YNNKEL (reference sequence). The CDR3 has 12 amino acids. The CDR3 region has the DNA TGTGCCAGCAGCCAAGATTGGGGACCCCCCCACTTT. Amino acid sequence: CASSQDWGPPHF.

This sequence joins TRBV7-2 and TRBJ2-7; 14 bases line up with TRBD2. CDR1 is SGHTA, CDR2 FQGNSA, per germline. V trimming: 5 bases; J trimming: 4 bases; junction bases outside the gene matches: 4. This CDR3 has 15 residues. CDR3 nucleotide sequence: TGTGCCAGCAGCCCGAGGACTAGCGGGGGGTACGAGCAGTACTTC. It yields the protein CASSPRTSGGYEQYF.

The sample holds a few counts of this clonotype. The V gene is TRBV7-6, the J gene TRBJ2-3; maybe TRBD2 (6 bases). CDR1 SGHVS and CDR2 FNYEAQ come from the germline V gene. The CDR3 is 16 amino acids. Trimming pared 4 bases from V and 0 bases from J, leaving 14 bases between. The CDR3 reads CASSSEISGSTDTQYF. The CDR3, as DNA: TGTGCCAGCAGCTCAGAGATAAGCGGGAGCACAGATACGCAGTATTTT.

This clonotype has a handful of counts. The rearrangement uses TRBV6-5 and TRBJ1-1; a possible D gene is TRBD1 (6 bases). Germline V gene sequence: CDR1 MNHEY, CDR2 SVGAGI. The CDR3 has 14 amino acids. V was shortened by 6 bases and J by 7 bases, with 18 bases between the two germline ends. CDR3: CASRSGRGAIEAFF. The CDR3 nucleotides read TGTGCCAGCAGATCAGGGAGGGGGGCAATTGAAGCTTTCTTT.

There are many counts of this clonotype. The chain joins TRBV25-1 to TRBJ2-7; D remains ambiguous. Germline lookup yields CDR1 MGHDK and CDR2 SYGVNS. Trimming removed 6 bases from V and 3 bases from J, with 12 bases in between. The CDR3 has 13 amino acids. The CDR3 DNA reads TGTGCCAGCAGGGGAAGTCGGAGCTACGAGCAGTACTTC. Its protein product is CASRGSRSYEQYF.

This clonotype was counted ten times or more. Written as DNA, the CDR3 is TGCGCCAGCAGCGCCACAGGGGGCGGCACTGAAGCTTTCTTT. Translated, it gives CASSATGGGTEAFF. The chain recombines TRBV5-1 with TRBJ1-1, with 9 bases that match TRBD1. This CDR3 is 14 amino acids long. The V gene end was trimmed by 4 bases and the J gene end by 4 bases; junction bases not matched to a gene: 5. Germline lookup yields CDR1 SGHRS and CDR2 YFSETQ. Full variable domain (missing parts from reference TRBV5-1 and TRBJ1-1): KAGVTQTPRYLIKTRGQQVTLSCSPISGHRSVSWYQQTPGQGLQFLFEYFSETQRNKGNFPGRFSGRQFSNSRSEMNVSTLELGDSALYLCASSATGGGTEAFFGQGTRLTVV.